The entry below describes one T cell receptor beta chain. Its antigen is undetermined. The data belong to a study of identical twins. Findings and limits, study-wide: It was possible that invariant MAIT and iNKT cells partly confounded the zero-insertion analyses.

Per the germline V gene, CDR1 is DFQATT and CDR2 is SNEGSKA (reference sequence). Trimming took off 3 bases at V and 2 bases at J, with 10 bases between the two ends. The CDR3 sequence is 13 residues long. TCRdb reprocessed the 5' RACE reads via MiXCR and lists one record per CDR3 protein. Among around 490,000 distinct CDR3 sequences listed, around 20% were seen once. Another study also made use of these data, one on yellow fever vaccine responses in identical twins.

What was sequenced was CD4+ T cells sorted from blood. The receptor comes from a young woman in good health. This chain connects TRBV20-1 to TRBJ1-2; unclear D gene. CDR3 bases: TGCAGTGCTAGTGGCACACAAAACTATGGCTACACCTTC. Amino acid sequence: CSASGTQNYGYTF.